What follows are 15 T cell receptor beta chains derived from one specimen sequenced in a study of OX40 agonist ivuxolimab in advanced cancers. Produced via immunoSEQ multiplex PCR; TCRdb's table is partial and in-frame only. The profile covers under 70,000 clones, with approximately 90% appearing a single time and 2% to 2.5% taken by the ten largest. The sample was CD4+ or CD8+ T cells sorted from blood, taken in a trial of the OX40 agonist ivuxolimab. All receptors derive from an adult with an advanced solid tumor such as melanoma, head and neck, liver or kidney cancer.

The chain employs TRBV6-1 and TRBJ1-2, with D possibly matching TRBD1 (5 bases). With 7 bases removed from V and 4 bases from J, the gap between germline ends came to 16 bases. CDR3 length equals 14 residues. Per the germline V gene, CDR1 is MNHNS and CDR2 is SASEGT. CDR3 sequence reads: CASTRGAEGYGYTF. CDR3 DNA: TGTGCCAGCACCCGGGGCGCGGAGGGCTATGGCTACACCTTC.

The chain links TRBV28 to TRBJ2-1, with 8 bases fitting TRBD2. The V segment lost 6 bases and the J segment 3 bases; nucleotides outside the gene matches: 4. Per germline, CDR1 MDHEN and CDR2 SYDVKM. This CDR3 spans 14 amino acids. The CDR3: CASRTGGFYNEQFF. CDR3 coding DNA: TGTGCCAGCAGGACGGGAGGGTTCTACAATGAGCAGTTCTTC.

V is TRBV29-1 and J is TRBJ2-1, with 7 bases lining up with TRBD1. Trimming at V came to 6 bases and at J to 7 bases, leaving 6 bases not matched to a gene. This CDR3 is built from 12 residues. The germline gives CDR1 SQVTM, CDR2 ANQGSEA. Written as DNA, the CDR3 is TGCAGCGTCCGTCCCAGGGGGAATGAGCAGTTCTTC. Encoded protein: CSVRPRGNEQFF.

The chain is built from TRBV5-1 and TRBJ2-2, with D maybe TRBD1 (5 bases). The CDR3 sequence is 13 residues long. Trimming pared 6 bases from V and 2 bases from J, leaving 8 bases between. CDR1 and CDR2 from the germline V gene are SGHRS and YFSETQ. The DNA for the CDR3 is TGCGCCAGCAAGACAGAAAACACCGGGGAGCTGTTTTTT. Its protein is CASKTENTGELFF. Using reference TRBV5-1 and TRBJ2-2 for the parts outside the CDR3, the full variable domain is KAGVTQTPRYLIKTRGQQVTLSCSPISGHRSVSWYQQTPGQGLQFLFEYFSETQRNKGNFPGRFSGRQFSNSRSEMNVSTLELGDSALYLCASKTENTGELFFGEGSRLTVL.

The V gene is TRBV18, the J gene TRBJ2-2; D unclear. Looked up from germline, CDR1 is KGHSH and CDR2 is LQKENI. The CDR3 loop spans 15 amino acids. The V end lost 1 base, the J end lost 5 bases, and 11 bases lay between the germline ends. The CDR3 DNA reads TGTGCCAGCTCACCACTCCAGTCTGGAACCGGGGAGCTGTTTTTT. Translating it yields CASSPLQSGTGELFF. The entire variable domain, with the rest obtained from reference TRBV18 and TRBJ2-2, is as follows: NAGVMQNPRHLVRRRGQEARLRCSPMKGHSHVYWYRQLPEEGLKFMVYLQKENIIDESGMPKERFSAEFPKEGPSILRIQQVVRGDSAAYFCASSPLQSGTGELFFGEGSRLTVL.

V gene TRBV2 combines with J gene TRBJ1-2; D may be TRBD1 (6 bases). The CDR3 covers 14 residues. The V and J ends lost 7 bases and 5 bases respectively, with 17 bases between them. Germline CDR1 is SNHLY and CDR2 is FYNNEI. CDR3 sequence (DNA): TGTGCCAGCAACCGGGACACCGGGGGGTATGGCTACACCTTC. It codes for CASNRDTGGYGYTF.

The rearrangement uses TRBV19 and TRBJ2-7; 8 positions match TRBD2. This CDR3 has 15 residues. In germline, CDR1 is LNHDA, CDR2 SQIVND (reference sequence). V was pared by 5 bases and J by 1 base, with 7 bases of the junction left unmatched. CDR3 sequence (DNA): TGTGCCAGTAGTCCGTCCGGGAGGGGATCCTACGAGCAGTACTTC. This codes for CASSPSGRGSYEQYF. Filled out from reference TRBV19 and TRBJ2-7, the complete variable domain reads DGGITQSPKYLFRKEGQNVTLSCEQNLNHDAMYWYRQDPGQGLRLIYYSQIVNDFQKGDIAEGYSVSREKKESFPLTVTSAQKNPTAFYLCASSPSGRGSYEQYFGPGTRLTVT.

This chain's CDR3 is CASSFNGVNEKLFF. In DNA, the CDR3 is TGCGCCAGCAGCTTTAACGGGGTTAATGAAAAACTGTTTTTT. This sequence joins TRBV5-1 and TRBJ1-4; D ambiguous. Trimming left V 2 bases short and J 4 bases short, with 9 bases between. CDR3 length: 14 amino acids. Per germline, CDR1 SGHRS and CDR2 YFSETQ.

The chain recombines TRBV28 with TRBJ2-1, with D possibly being TRBD1 (5 bases). This CDR3 spans 13 amino acids. V was trimmed by 7 bases and J by 2 bases, leaving 9 bases between them. CDR1 MDHEN and CDR2 SYDVKM come from the germline V gene. CDR3 residues: CASMGQAYNEQFF. The CDR3 region has the DNA TGTGCCAGCATGGGGCAGGCCTACAATGAGCAGTTCTTC.

The gene calls are TRBV9 and TRBJ1-6; D is possibly TRBD1 (6 bases). The V and J ends lost 4 bases and 6 bases respectively, with 11 bases between them. Germline CDR1 reads SGDLS; CDR2 reads YYNGEE. This CDR3 has 14 amino acids. Here the CDR3 DNA reads TGTGCCAGCAGCCCGGACAGCCCTAATTCACCCCTCCACTTT. Translation gives CASSPDSPNSPLHF.

The V gene is TRBV19, the J gene TRBJ2-3; D perhaps matches TRBD1 (6 bases). This CDR3 spans 16 amino acids. V was trimmed by 5 bases and J by 1 base, leaving 16 bases between them. Per germline, CDR1 LNHDA and CDR2 SQIVND (reference sequence). CDR3 sequence reads: CASSVQGISGTDTQYF. The CDR3 DNA reads TGTGCCAGTAGTGTCCAGGGGATATCGGGCACAGATACGCAGTATTTT.

This clone turned up a few times. The rearrangement joins TRBV6-1 to TRBJ2-5, with D uncertain. Trimming shortened V by 8 bases and J by 4 bases, and 8 bases separated the two germline ends. Germline-derived CDR1 and CDR2 are MNHNS and SASEGT. CDR3 length: 11 residues. This CDR3 reads CASGTAETQYF. For the CDR3, the DNA is TGTGCCAGCGGTACGGCAGAGACCCAGTACTTC.

The chain is built from TRBV5-1 and TRBJ2-7, with D possibly being TRBD1 (5 bases). Germline CDR1 SGHRS, CDR2 YFSETQ. Trimming took 4 bases from V and 5 from J, leaving 13 bases between them. The CDR3 is 13 residues long. CDR3 sequence (DNA): TGCGCCAGCAGCCCCGACCAGACAGACGAGCAGTACTTC. Translating gives CASSPDQTDEQYF.

This clone has only one observation. The genes are TRBV7-3 and TRBJ1-1; D might be TRBD1 (5 bases). Trimming shortened V by 4 bases and J by 5 bases, and 14 bases separated the two germline ends. This CDR3 is 14 amino acids long. Per germline, CDR1 SGHTA and CDR2 FQGTGA. This CDR3 is CASSSGNQGTEAFF. The CDR3 DNA is TGTGCCAGCAGCTCCGGGAATCAGGGAACTGAAGCTTTCTTT.

The genes are TRBV18 and TRBJ2-3; no reliable D call. CDR1 is KGHSH and CDR2 is LQKENI in the germline V gene. The CDR3 is 12 residues long. Trimming left V 3 bases short and J 4 bases short, with 5 bases between. CDR3 in amino acids: CASSPVADTQYF. The CDR3 DNA follows: TGTGCCAGCTCACCCGTAGCAGATACGCAGTATTTT.